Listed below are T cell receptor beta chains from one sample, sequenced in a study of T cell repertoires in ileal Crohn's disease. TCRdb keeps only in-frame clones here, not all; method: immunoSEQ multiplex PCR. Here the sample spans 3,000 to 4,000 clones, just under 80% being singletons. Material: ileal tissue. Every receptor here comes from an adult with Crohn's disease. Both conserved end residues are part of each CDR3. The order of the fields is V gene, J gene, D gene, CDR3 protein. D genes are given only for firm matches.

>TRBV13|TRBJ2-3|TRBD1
CASSPRDRVSTDTQYF
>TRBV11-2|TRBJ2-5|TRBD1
CASISGTGVGETQYF
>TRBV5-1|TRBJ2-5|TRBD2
CASSFVLAGPAETQYF
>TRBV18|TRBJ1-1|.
CASSPRGRANTEAFF
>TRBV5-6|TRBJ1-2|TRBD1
CASSVTGGSGYGYTF
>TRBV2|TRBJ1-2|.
CASSAGSYGYTF
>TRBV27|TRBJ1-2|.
CASSPRTARSGYTF
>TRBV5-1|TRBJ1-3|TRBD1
CASSLSPQGSSGNTIYF
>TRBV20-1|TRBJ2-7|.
CSARDNYEQYF
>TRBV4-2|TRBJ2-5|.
CASSQGLTGVQETQYF
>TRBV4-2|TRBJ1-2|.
CASSQGLENYGYTF
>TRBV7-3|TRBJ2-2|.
CASSLSPGGLWTGELFF
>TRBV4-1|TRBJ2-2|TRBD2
CASSELAGLSGELFF
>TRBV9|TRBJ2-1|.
CASSVDGGTYNEQFF
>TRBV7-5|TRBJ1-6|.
CARSLGVIASYNSPLHF
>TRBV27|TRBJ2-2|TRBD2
CASSSSGLAGAGELFF
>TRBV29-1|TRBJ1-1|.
CSVVRGQGGEAFF
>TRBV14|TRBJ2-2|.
CASKQVNTGELFF
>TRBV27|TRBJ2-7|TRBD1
CASRQGALYEQYF
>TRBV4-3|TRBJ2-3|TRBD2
CASSQELAGGTDTQYF
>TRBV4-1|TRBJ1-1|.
CASSQDSARTTTLNTEAFF
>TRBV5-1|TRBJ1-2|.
CASSSQGQGDGYTF
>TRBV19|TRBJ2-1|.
CASRAREISYNEQFF
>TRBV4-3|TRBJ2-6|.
CASSQEEGSGANVLTF
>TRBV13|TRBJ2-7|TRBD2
CASSLYSSGTYEQYF
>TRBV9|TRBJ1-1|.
CASSVDSTNPTEAFF
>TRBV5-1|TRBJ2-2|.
CASTSLNPRHGTGELFF
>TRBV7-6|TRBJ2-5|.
CASSLQGRLETQYF
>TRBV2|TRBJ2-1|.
CASTAGAYNEQFF
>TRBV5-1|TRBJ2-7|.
CASSLGASNEQYF
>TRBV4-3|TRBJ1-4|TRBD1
CASSQDPTGGEEKLFF
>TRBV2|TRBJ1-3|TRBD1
CASTRGQGLNTIYF
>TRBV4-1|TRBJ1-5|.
CASSQELNDQPQHF
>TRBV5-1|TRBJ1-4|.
CASSLSSTNEKLFF
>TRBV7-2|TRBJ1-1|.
CASSLGAGAAFF
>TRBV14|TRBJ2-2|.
CASSHLTHTGELFF
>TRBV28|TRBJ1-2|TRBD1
CASSRTGLYGYTF
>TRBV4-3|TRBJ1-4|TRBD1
CASSQAYGQGEDEKLFF
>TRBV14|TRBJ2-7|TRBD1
CASSQEGFPGTGGTEQYF